The 10 T cell receptor beta chains presented below share a single source sample, sequenced in a study of T cell responses to AZD1222 COVID-19 vaccine. Clones were read by immunoSEQ multiplex PCR, and TCRdb kept only the in-frame ones, dropping some. The data hold 100,000 or so clones, with 90% observed a single time. The sample here was peripheral blood, taken on day 0 of AZD1222 vaccination. These receptors originate from an adult in good health.

The gene calls are TRBV20-1 and TRBJ1-2, with D unresolved. V shed 3 bases and J shed 6 bases, with 8 bases lying between them. CDR3 size: 11 residues. Germline assignment: CDR1 DFQATT and CDR2 SNEGSKA (reference sequence). CDR3 bases: TGCAGTGCTAGTCCGGTTGATGGCTACACCTTC. Protein sequence: CSASPVDGYTF.

The V and J genes are TRBV14 and TRBJ1-3, with D tentatively TRBD1 (5 bases). From germline, CDR1 is SGHDN and CDR2 FVKESK. Trimming removed 1 base from V and 3 bases from J, with 19 bases in between. CDR3 length: 18 residues. CDR3 residues: CASSQVVGAVRSGNTIYF. The CDR3, as DNA: TGTGCCAGCAGCCAAGTCGTAGGGGCTGTGAGAAGTGGAAACACCATATATTTT. Full variable domain (rest looked up from reference TRBV14 and TRBJ1-3): EAGVTQFPSHSVIEKGQTVTLRCDPISGHDNLYWYRRVMGKEIKFLLHFVKESKQDESGMPNNRFLAERTGGTYSTLKVQPAELEDSGVYFCASSQVVGAVRSGNTIYFGEGSWLTVV.

The genes are TRBV12-3 or TRBV12-4 and TRBJ2-1; no firm D call. This CDR3 has 13 residues. Deletions cut 5 bases from V and 8 bases from J, with 13 bases between. CDR3 residues: CASSRTDGDEQFF. DNA for the CDR3: TGTGCCAGCAGTCGAACAGATGGCGATGAGCAGTTCTTC.

The chain combines TRBV29-1 with TRBJ1-1; D perhaps matches TRBD1 (6 bases). The CDR3 consists of 13 residues. The germline V and J ends were trimmed by 4 bases and 4 bases, with 13 bases remaining between them. Germline CDR1 is SQVTM and CDR2 is ANQGSEA. CDR3 coding DNA: TGCAGCGTTGGCCACAAGGGGGGCACTGAAGCTTTCTTT. Encoded protein: CSVGHKGGTEAFF.

The chain employs TRBV20-1 and TRBJ1-1; D remains unclear. Per germline, CDR1 DFQATT and CDR2 SNEGSKA (reference sequence). This CDR3 contains 10 residues. Trimming cost V 6 bases and J 7 bases, with 9 bases left between them. The CDR3, as DNA: TGCAGTGCGGCGGTTATTGAAGCTTTCTTT. Amino acids: CSAAVIEAFF.

This clone occurred once. The rearrangement joins TRBV28 to TRBJ1-1; tentatively, D is TRBD1 (5 bases). The V end was cut by 6 bases, the J end by 3 bases, with 26 bases between. CDR3 length: 18 residues. Looked up from germline, CDR1 is MDHEN and CDR2 is SYDVKM. CDR3 region: CASSHDPRQNRRHTEAFF. The CDR3 coding sequence is TGTGCCAGCAGCCATGATCCAAGACAGAACAGGAGGCACACTGAAGCTTTCTTT.

V is TRBV10-1 and J is TRBJ2-3, with D perhaps being TRBD1 or TRBD2 (5 bases each). This CDR3 is 16 amino acids long. From germline, CDR1 is WNHNN and CDR2 SYGVQD (reference sequence). V was shortened by 3 bases and J by 2 bases, with 15 bases between the two germline ends. The CDR3 sequence is CASSDQSQGPTDTQYF. CDR3 sequence (DNA): TGCGCCAGCAGTGATCAGAGCCAGGGACCCACAGATACGCAGTATTTT.

In nucleotides, the CDR3 is TGTGCCAGCAGCTCCCGTCAGGACAGGGTGGGTGGCTACACCTTC. Translating gives CASSSRQDRVGGYTF. The V call is TRBV9, the J call TRBJ1-2, with 8 bases that match TRBD1. Germline assignment: CDR1 SGDLS and CDR2 YYNGEE. This CDR3 contains 15 residues. Germline trimming cut 4 bases from V and 7 bases from J; bases unmatched to any gene: 12.

V is TRBV12-3 or TRBV12-4 and J is TRBJ1-1, with D possibly TRBD1 on 5 matching bases. V gave up 5 bases and J gave up 1 base, with 8 bases separating them. The CDR3 runs to 13 residues. In DNA, the CDR3 is TGTGCCAGCAGTACAGGATGGAACACTGAAGCTTTCTTT. Amino acid sequence: CASSTGWNTEAFF.

This rearrangement joins TRBV9 to TRBJ2-7; D perhaps matches TRBD1 (6 bases). The CDR3 runs 13 residues. V lost 3 bases and J lost 4, with 11 bases in between. CDR1 SGDLS and CDR2 YYNGEE come from the germline V gene. The chain's CDR3 is CASSGQDTYEQYF. In DNA, the CDR3 is TGTGCCAGCAGCGGACAGGATACTTACGAGCAGTACTTC.